One sample yielded the 22 T cell receptor beta chains listed below, sequenced in a study of regulatory T cells in long-lasting Graves disease. Indicated time point: newly diagnosed GD, antithyroid drugs for less than 3 months. From PBMCs, RNA was extracted and then used to make the TCR library. Relying on iRepertoire HTBI primers and Arm-PCR of CDR3 regions, the team built TCR beta libraries. One entry per CDR3 protein results from TCRdb running MiXCR on the multiplex PCR reads. This table has hundreds of thousands of distinct CDR3 sequences, approximately 15% appearing once. The sample was also reused in another study, on T cells in Graves' hyperthyroidism and ophthalmopathy.

The sample here was peripheral blood mononuclear cells (PBMCs), taken at new diagnosis, from a patient treated with antithyroid drugs. These TCRs come from a woman aged 25-40 years with Graves disease.

This clonotype was seen more than once but under ten times. The V gene is TRBV12-3 or TRBV12-4, the J gene TRBJ2-1; maybe TRBD2 (5 bases). V gave up 2 bases and J gave up 7 bases, with 12 bases separating them. The CDR3 extends over 14 amino acids. The chain's CDR3 is CASSLKLARNEQFF. For the CDR3, the DNA is TGTGCCAGCAGTTTAAAGCTAGCACGTAATGAGCAGTTCTTC.

This clonotype was seen a handful of times. The gene calls are TRBV18 and TRBJ2-1, with D unclear. Per germline, CDR1 KGHSH and CDR2 LQKENI. The CDR3 has 11 amino acids. V was trimmed by 3 bases and J by 12 bases, leaving 9 bases between them. The CDR3 DNA is TGTGCCAGCTCACCGATGGACGGGCAGTTCTTC. Its translation: CASSPMDGQFF. Full variable domain (outside the CDR3, taken from reference TRBV18 and TRBJ2-1): NAGVMQNPRHLVRRRGQEARLRCSPMKGHSHVYWYRQLPEEGLKFMVYLQKENIIDESGMPKERFSAEFPKEGPSILRIQQVVRGDSAAYFCASSPMDGQFFGPGTRLTVL.

The chain combines TRBV4-1 with TRBJ1-2; perhaps TRBD1 as D (5 bases). V was trimmed by 0 bases and J by 8 bases, leaving 19 bases between them. From germline, CDR1 is MGHRA and CDR2 YSYEKL. There are 16 residues in the CDR3. CDR3 in amino acids: CASSQESRVATRGYTF. DNA of the CDR3: TGCGCCAGCAGCCAAGAGTCCAGGGTGGCGACTAGGGGCTACACCTTC.

This clonotype occurred many times. The chain is built from TRBV6-2 or TRBV6-3 and TRBJ2-7; possibly TRBD2 for D (6 bases). The V and J ends lost 8 bases and 0 bases respectively, with 17 bases between them. Germline-derived CDR1 and CDR2 are MNHEY and SVGEGT. The CDR3 runs 15 residues. The CDR3 region is CASGKRETSSYEQYF. CDR3 DNA: TGTGCCAGCGGAAAACGGGAGACGTCCTCCTACGAGCAGTACTTC.

This clonotype has more than one count but fewer than ten. V usage is TRBV27 and J usage is TRBJ1-6; D not certain. Trimming removed 6 bases at V and 6 bases at J, with 24 bases between. This CDR3 contains 18 residues. Germline V lookup: CDR1 MNHEY, CDR2 SMNVEV (reference sequence). The CDR3 DNA follows: TGTGCCAGCAGATACAAACCACCGAAGATCAGTTTTAATTCACCCCTCCACTTT. Its translation: CASRYKPPKISFNSPLHF.

This clonotype appeared many times. The chain uses TRBV20-1 and TRBJ2-3; TRBD2 matches at 7 bases. Germline CDR1 and CDR2: DFQATT and SNEGSKA (reference sequence). CDR3 length: 14 amino acids. The J segment lost 3 bases and the V segment lost 1 base, leaving 4 bases of the junction unmatched. The CDR3, as DNA: TGCAGTGCTAGAGTTGCGGGGGAGACAGATACGCAGTATTTT. It yields the protein CSARVAGETDTQYF.

Ten or more counts support this clonotype. The rearrangement joins TRBV5-6 to TRBJ2-5; D gene ambiguous. Trimming cost V 2 bases and J 1 base, with 3 bases left between them. The CDR3 contains 12 residues. Germline values: CDR1 SGHDT, CDR2 YYEEEE. The CDR3 nucleotides are TGTGCCAGCAGCTTTGGCCAAGAGACCCAGTACTTC. It translates to CASSFGQETQYF.

This clonotype has more than one count but fewer than ten. V gene TRBV29-1 combines with J gene TRBJ1-1; D may be TRBD1 (6 bases). Per germline, CDR1 SQVTM and CDR2 ANQGSEA. Between the trimmed V and J ends, which lost 6 bases and 4 bases, there was a span of 12 bases. The length of the CDR3 is 12 residues. This chain's CDR3 is CSVATGFTEAFF. The CDR3 DNA reads as TGCAGCGTCGCTACAGGGTTCACTGAAGCTTTCTTT.

This clonotype was counted a few times. V usage is TRBV28 and J usage is TRBJ2-2; 12 positions agree with TRBD2. This CDR3 is built from 20 residues. V lost 1 base and J lost 5; bases outside the gene matches: 14. Germline loops: CDR1 MDHEN, CDR2 SYDVKM. The CDR3 sequence: CASSLSTGLAGGPGTGELFF. The CDR3, as DNA: TGTGCCAGCAGTTTATCTACCGGCCTAGCGGGAGGGCCGGGGACCGGGGAGCTGTTTTTT.

The table lists this clonotype with a few counts. V usage is TRBV5-1 and J usage is TRBJ2-7; TRBD2 agrees at 7 bases. The CDR3 sequence is 16 residues long. J was trimmed by 4 bases and V by 0 bases; bases with no gene match: 10. Germline V gene sequence: CDR1 SGHRS, CDR2 YFSETQ. In DNA, the CDR3 is TGCGCCAGCAGCTTGGACGGCGGGAGCTACATTTACGAGCAGTACTTC. Translation gives CASSLDGGSYIYEQYF.

The chain carries TRBV20-1 and TRBJ2-1; D unresolved. V shed 3 bases and J shed 16 bases, with 13 bases lying between them. This CDR3 contains 10 residues. The V gene's germline CDR1 is DFQATT and CDR2 SNEGSKA (reference sequence). CDR3 coding DNA: TGCAGTGCTAGGACTGACCGCAGTTTCTTC. Translated, it gives CSARTDRSFF.

CDR3 sequence (DNA): TGTGCCAGCTCAAGGAGGGTTAGTGAAGTGAACACTGAAGCTTTCTTT. Amino acids: CASSRRVSEVNTEAFF. This chain links TRBV18 with TRBJ1-1; D not resolved. This CDR3 spans 16 amino acids. V was trimmed by 5 bases and J by 0 bases, leaving 16 bases between them. The germline V gene encodes CDR1 KGHSH and CDR2 LQKENI.

This clonotype has a count of ten or more. The gene calls are TRBV28 and TRBJ1-1, with D unresolved. The CDR3 sequence is 14 residues long. With 7 bases removed from V and 4 bases from J, the gap between germline ends came to 16 bases. Germline CDR1 MDHEN, CDR2 SYDVKM. In DNA form, the CDR3 reads TGTGCCAGCAAATTACATACAAGTGTCACTGAAGCTTTCTTT. Its translation is CASKLHTSVTEAFF.

This clonotype was seen at least ten times. The CDR3 nucleotides are TGTGCCAGCAGCCAGCTAGCGGGAAACACAGATACGCAGTATTTT. It encodes CASSQLAGNTDTQYF. J is TRBJ2-3 and V is TRBV11-2; 9 nucleotides match TRBD2. The V and J ends lost 5 bases and 2 bases, in that order; junction bases with no gene match: 5. The germline V gene encodes CDR1 SGHAT and CDR2 FQNNGV. The CDR3 spans 15 residues.

V and J are TRBV9 and TRBJ1-3, with D maybe TRBD1 (5 bases). The germline V gene encodes CDR1 SGDLS and CDR2 YYNGEE. V was trimmed by 4 bases and J by 2 bases, leaving 13 bases between them. This CDR3 has 15 amino acids. The CDR3: CASSPEGWAGNTIYF. In nucleotides, the CDR3 is TGTGCCAGCAGCCCTGAGGGGTGGGCTGGAAACACCATATATTTT.

The DNA of the CDR3 is TGTGCCAGCAGCGTAGCCCCGGCACCCACCTACAATGAGCAGTTCTTC. This codes for CASSVAPAPTYNEQFF. The rearrangement links TRBV9 to TRBJ2-1; no firm D call. The CDR3 totals 16 residues. Germline-derived CDR1 and CDR2 are SGDLS and YYNGEE. The V end was cut by 0 bases, the J end by 2 bases, with 12 bases between.

This clonotype occurred many times. V gene TRBV28 combines with J gene TRBJ2-3; weak D call: TRBD2 (5 bases). CDR1 is MDHEN and CDR2 is SYDVKM in the germline V gene. This CDR3 is built from 15 residues. Trimming took 5 bases from V and 0 from J, leaving 12 bases between them. CDR3 residues: CASSTGRKSTDTQYF. CDR3 sequence (DNA): TGTGCCAGCAGTACGGGAAGGAAGAGCACAGATACGCAGTATTTT.

This clonotype has ten or more counts. The J gene is TRBJ2-1, the V gene TRBV27; TRBD2 matches 8 bases. Losses at the gene ends were 6 bases for V and 7 bases for J; bases not matched to a gene: 14. Germline V gene data show CDR1 as MNHEY and CDR2 as SMNVEV (reference sequence). The CDR3 loop spans 16 amino acids. The CDR3 DNA reads TGTGCCAGCAGCCCCACTAGAGCGGGAGTCGGGAATGAGCAGTTCTTC. Translation: CASSPTRAGVGNEQFF.

This chain links TRBV5-6 with TRBJ1-2, with D possibly being TRBD1 (6 bases). The CDR3 is 16 amino acids. V lost 0 bases and J 3 bases, leaving 15 bases between the germline ends. Looked up from germline, CDR1 is SGHDT and CDR2 is YYEEEE. For the CDR3, the DNA is TGTGCCAGCAGCTTGGCCGGGCAGGGGAGGGACTATGGCTACACCTTC. It translates to CASSLAGQGRDYGYTF.

This clonotype was detected ten times or more. V and J are TRBV6-2 or TRBV6-3 and TRBJ1-2; D is ambiguous. The V gene's germline CDR1 is MNHEY and CDR2 SVGEGT. The CDR3 spans 13 residues. V was shortened by 4 bases and J by 8 bases, with 14 bases between the two germline ends. The CDR3 coding sequence is TGTGCCAGCAGTTCCGACTTGGGTGAGGGCTACACCTTC. Translating it yields CASSSDLGEGYTF.

This clonotype has more than one count but fewer than ten. The chain carries TRBV28 and TRBJ1-5, with 9 positions matching TRBD1. Germline lookup yields CDR1 MDHEN and CDR2 SYDVKM. Trimming cost V 6 bases and J 1 base; bases outside gene matches: 7. The CDR3 is made up of 16 amino acids. CDR3 nucleotide sequence: TGTGCCAGCAGCAAAATACAGGGGGCGAGCAATCAGCCCCAGCATTTT. It codes for CASSKIQGASNQPQHF. The full variable domain, in which reference TRBV28 and TRBJ1-5 provide the parts outside the CDR3, is DVKVTQSSRYLVKRTGEKVFLECVQDMDHENMFWYRQDPGLGLRLIYFSYDVKMKEKGDIPEGYSVSREKKERFSLILESASTNQTSMYLCASSKIQGASNQPQHFGDGTRLSIL.

The V and J genes are TRBV24-1 and TRBJ1-5; D not resolved. CDR3 length equals 14 residues. Trimming stripped 3 bases from V and 0 bases from J, with 5 bases between. In germline, CDR1 is KGHDR, CDR2 SFDVKD. CDR3 DNA sequence: TGTGCCACCAGTGATGGGATTAGCAATCAGCCCCAGCATTTT. It codes for CATSDGISNQPQHF.